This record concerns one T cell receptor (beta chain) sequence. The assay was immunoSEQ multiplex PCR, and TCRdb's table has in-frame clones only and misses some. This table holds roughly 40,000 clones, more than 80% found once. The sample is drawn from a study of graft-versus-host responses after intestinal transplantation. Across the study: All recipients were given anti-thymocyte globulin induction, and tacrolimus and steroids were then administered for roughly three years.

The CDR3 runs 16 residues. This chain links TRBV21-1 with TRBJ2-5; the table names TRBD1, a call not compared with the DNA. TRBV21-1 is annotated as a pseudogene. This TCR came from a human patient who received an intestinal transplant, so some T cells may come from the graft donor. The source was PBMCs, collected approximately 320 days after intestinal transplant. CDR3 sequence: CASSAAGQAIQETQYF. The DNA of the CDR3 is TGTGCCAGCAGCGCCGCGGGACAGGCCATCCAAGAGACCCAGTACTTC.